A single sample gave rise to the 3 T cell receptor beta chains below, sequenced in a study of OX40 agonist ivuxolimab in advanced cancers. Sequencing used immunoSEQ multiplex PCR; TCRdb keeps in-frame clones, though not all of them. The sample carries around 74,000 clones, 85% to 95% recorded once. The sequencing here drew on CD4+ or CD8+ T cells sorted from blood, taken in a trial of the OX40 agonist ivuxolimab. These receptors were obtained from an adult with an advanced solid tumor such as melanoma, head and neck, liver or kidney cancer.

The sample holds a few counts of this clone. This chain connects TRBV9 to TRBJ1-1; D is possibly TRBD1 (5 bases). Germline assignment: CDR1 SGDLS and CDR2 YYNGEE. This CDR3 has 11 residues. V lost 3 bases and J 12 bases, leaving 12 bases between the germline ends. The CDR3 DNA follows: TGTGCCAGCAGCGGGAGGGGAAGGACTTTCTTT. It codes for CASSGRGRTFF. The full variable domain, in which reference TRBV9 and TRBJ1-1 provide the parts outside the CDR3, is DSGVTQTPKHLITATGQRVTLRCSPRSGDLSVYWYQQSLDQGLQFLIQYYNGEERAKGNILERFSAQQFPDLHSELNLSSLELGDSALYFCASSGRGRTFFGQGTRLTVV.

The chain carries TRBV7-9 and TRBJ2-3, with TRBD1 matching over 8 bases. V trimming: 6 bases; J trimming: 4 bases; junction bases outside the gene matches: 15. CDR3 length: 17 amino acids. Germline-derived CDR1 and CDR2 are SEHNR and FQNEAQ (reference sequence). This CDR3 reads CASSPKDRDSFPDTQYF. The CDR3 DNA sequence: TGTGCCAGCAGTCCCAAGGACAGGGACAGCTTCCCAGATACGCAGTATTTT. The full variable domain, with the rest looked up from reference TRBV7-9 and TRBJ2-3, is DTGVSQNPRHKITKRGQNVTFRCDPISEHNRLYWYRQTLGQGPEFLTYFQNEAQLEKSRLLSDRFSAERPKGSFSTLEIQRTEQGDSAMYLCASSPKDRDSFPDTQYFGPGTRLTVL.

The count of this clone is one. CDR3: CASSHPGDQPQHF. In DNA, the CDR3 is TGTGCCAGCAGCCACCCAGGGGATCAGCCCCAGCATTTT. The rearrangement uses TRBV11-2 and TRBJ1-5; possibly TRBD1 for D (6 bases). The V gene lost 5 bases and the J gene lost 5 bases, with 10 bases spanning the gap. Germline V CDR1 and CDR2: SGHAT, FQNNGV. The CDR3 has 13 amino acids.